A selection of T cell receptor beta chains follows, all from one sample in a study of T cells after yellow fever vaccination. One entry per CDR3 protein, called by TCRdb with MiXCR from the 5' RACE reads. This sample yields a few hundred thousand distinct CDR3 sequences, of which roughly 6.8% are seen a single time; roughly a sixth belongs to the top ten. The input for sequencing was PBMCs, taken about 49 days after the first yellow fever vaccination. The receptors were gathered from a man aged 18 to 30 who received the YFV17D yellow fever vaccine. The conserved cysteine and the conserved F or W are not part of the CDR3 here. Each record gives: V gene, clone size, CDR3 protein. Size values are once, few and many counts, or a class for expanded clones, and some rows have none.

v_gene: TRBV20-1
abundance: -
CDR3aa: SATVGSTEAF

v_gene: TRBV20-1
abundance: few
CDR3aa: SASPGTYNEQF

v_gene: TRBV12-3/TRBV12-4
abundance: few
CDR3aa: ASSPITGGGNTEAF

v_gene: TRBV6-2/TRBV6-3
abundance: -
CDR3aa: ASSYGVFSTDTQY

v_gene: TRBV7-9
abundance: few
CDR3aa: ASSLVGAGRETQY

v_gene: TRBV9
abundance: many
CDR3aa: ASSARQGYNEQF

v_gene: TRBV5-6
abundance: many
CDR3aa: ASSFGSWETQY

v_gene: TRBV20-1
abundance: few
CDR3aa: SAEPGQGGTDTQY

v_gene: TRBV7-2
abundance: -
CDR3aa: ASRRSSGEETQY

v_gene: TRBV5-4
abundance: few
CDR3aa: ASSSGGRIQETQY

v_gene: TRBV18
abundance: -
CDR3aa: ASSPLLAGDSTDTQY

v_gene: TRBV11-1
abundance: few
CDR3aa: AVRGTGPPPESVGANVLT

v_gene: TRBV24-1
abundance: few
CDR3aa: ATSDLRSSGGRNEQF

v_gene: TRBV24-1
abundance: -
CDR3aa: ATSEIGVNYGYT

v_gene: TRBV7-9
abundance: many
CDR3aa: ASSPDNNEQF

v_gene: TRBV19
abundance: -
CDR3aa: ASSIAGGGNQPQH